The present T cell receptor (beta chain) was sequenced within a study of blood T cell repertoires in COVID-19 (TCRdb year 2020). Some background on the complete study: The collaborator samples originated in the United States, Italy and Spain and spanned the acute and convalescent phases of COVID-19. The material from the prospective study consisted of cDNA or gDNA derived from T cells, B-cell-depleted T cells, or PBMCs. Subjects who had been exposed to COVID-19, were actively infected with it, or had recovered from it provided the deeply sampled blood TCRbeta repertoires that made up the dataset. A freely available public database, intended as a resource for researchers studying the immune response to SARS-CoV-2, is where the repertoires were released. Samples were obtained from the ongoing ImmuneRACE study (first 160 participants) and from 1,254 subjects provided by 6 global collaborators. Sample metadata almost always included a de-identified subject ID, COVID-19 status, age in years and sex. HLA class I and class II types, where available, came from metadata supplied by the sample provider rather than from assay-based typing.

As concerns this clone: Its antigen has not been determined. No clone much larger than this one lies a single base away; base qualities are absent.

Results and caveats for the whole study, not just this receptor: Clinical and demographic metadata were provided uncurated, with the amount varying by source and participant.

The immunoSEQ Assay, a bias-controlled multiplex PCR, was used to amplify TCRbeta CDR3 regions from genomic DNA. Regarding the original processing steps: Within the assay, amplification of reference gene primers was used to estimate how many nucleated cells each sample contained. To quantify the absolute abundance of each unique TCRbeta CDR3 rearrangement, sequence reads were collapsed and filtered. Productive Simpson clonality was computed per sample as the square root of Simpson's diversity index over productive rearrangements. Held by TCRdb, this immuneACCESS table contains in-frame sequences only and omits some clones. Under half of the omission traces to an unresolved V gene where checked; the cause of the rest is unknown. The V and J calls and clone size are taken from that table; D and trimming were inferred from the DNA. The sample profile shows 320,000 or so clones; about 88% of them were found once. The ten largest clonotypes hold 0.9% to 1.2% of the sample.

Participants in the prospective study were enrolled through a virtual design, were aged roughly 18 to 100 years, and lived in about two dozen United States geographic areas. In the prospective study, participants were assigned to cohorts based on the clinical history participants reported in a screening survey and a study questionnaire. Recovered participants in ImmuneRACE Cohort 3 were defined as having two consecutive negative NP/OP PCR tests, clearance from a healthcare professional, or resolution of symptoms. Mobile phlebotomists in the prospective study collected whole blood, serum and a nasopharyngeal or oropharyngeal swab from every participant. Prospective study participants could optionally give additional blood draws and questionnaires over a 2-month period. Before DNA extraction, blood samples from the prospective study were shipped at room temperature or frozen. The receptor was derived from a woman in her twenties or thirties who had recovered from COVID-19. The sequenced sample was PBMCs or T cells enriched from blood (not recorded which).

The sequenced DNA: TGTGCCACCAGTGACCCGGGAACAAATCATGGCTACACCTTC. Its translation reads: CATSDPGTNHGYTF. The V and J genes are TRBV24-1 and TRBJ1-2, with no confident D gene call. From a lookup of the germline V gene, CDR1 and CDR2 are KGHDR and SFDVKD. The junction carries 14 bases between V and J, which are trimmed by 4 bases and 6 bases respectively. The CDR3 sequence holds 14 residues, the cysteine and phenylalanine included. The read is trimmed to its CDR3 DNA, 42 bases read in frame from base 1.